The next 16 T cell receptor beta chains were all read from a single sample in a study of CD8 T cells in ankylosing spondylitis. A single record per CDR3 protein comes from TCRdb applying MiXCR to the 5' RACE reads. The sample consists of about 130,000 distinct CDR3 sequences, around 9.7% of them appearing once. The sequenced sample was blood, either unsorted or a sorted T cell fraction (not recorded which). The receptors originated from a male donor with ankylosing spondylitis or in good health (not recorded which).

This clonotype was found a few times. The chain carries TRBV20-1 and TRBJ1-2; perhaps TRBD1 as D (5 bases). Trimming left V 0 bases short and J 7 bases short, with 18 bases between. The length of the CDR3 is 15 residues. Germline CDR1 DFQATT, CDR2 SNEGSKA (reference sequence). The CDR3 loop reads CSARDRRERGAGYTF. The CDR3 nucleotides read TGCAGTGCTAGAGACAGAAGGGAGAGGGGAGCTGGCTACACCTTC.

This clonotype appeared many times. CDR3 DNA sequence: TGTGCCAGCAGCCAACGGGGCTATAGCGCCGACAATGAGCAGTTCTTC. It translates to CASSQRGYSADNEQFF. V gene TRBV3-1 combines with J gene TRBJ2-1; the D gene could be TRBD1 or TRBD2 (5 bases each). This CDR3 is built from 16 residues. The germline V and J ends were trimmed by 2 bases and 5 bases, with 16 bases remaining between them. Germline CDR1 and CDR2: LGHDT and YNNKEL (reference sequence).

This chain joins TRBV14 and TRBJ2-7; 7 bases map to TRBD2. The germline CDR1 and CDR2 sequences are SGHDN and FVKESK. The CDR3 sequence is 14 residues long. V trimming: 3 bases; J trimming: 3 bases; junction bases outside the gene matches: 5. CDR3 in DNA: TGTGCCAGCAGCCAGGGGGGGTCCCTCTACGAGCAGTACTTC. Its protein product is CASSQGGSLYEQYF.

The J gene is TRBJ2-1, the V gene TRBV5-1; D may match TRBD1 or TRBD2 (5 bases each). Germline values: CDR1 SGHRS, CDR2 YFSETQ. The CDR3 is made up of 16 amino acids. Trimming stripped 1 base from V and 4 bases from J, with 15 bases between. CDR3 amino acids: CASSLNRDGLYNEQFF. The DNA of the CDR3 is TGCGCCAGCAGCTTGAACCGGGACGGGCTATACAATGAGCAGTTCTTC.

At least ten counts were recorded for this clonotype. This chain joins TRBV5-1 and TRBJ2-1; the match to TRBD2 covers 15 bases. After removal of 4 bases from V and 4 bases from J, the junction contained 15 bases not matched to a gene. The CDR3 covers 20 residues. From germline, CDR1 is SGHRS and CDR2 YFSETQ. The CDR3 loop reads CASSGDGLPGLAGGYNEQFF. CDR3 in DNA: TGCGCCAGCAGCGGTGACGGATTACCGGGACTAGCGGGAGGATACAATGAGCAGTTCTTC. The whole variable domain, remainder taken from reference TRBV5-1 and TRBJ2-1, is KAGVTQTPRYLIKTRGQQVTLSCSPISGHRSVSWYQQTPGQGLQFLFEYFSETQRNKGNFPGRFSGRQFSNSRSEMNVSTLELGDSALYLCASSGDGLPGLAGGYNEQFFGPGTRLTVL.

Many counts were recorded for this clonotype. The chain recombines TRBV7-2 with TRBJ2-5; D might be TRBD1 or TRBD2, each matching 5 bases. The germline V gene has CDR1 SGHTA and CDR2 FQGNSA. Between the trimmed V and J ends, which lost 5 bases and 2 bases, there was a span of 12 bases. CDR3 length: 14 residues. The CDR3 loop is CASSKGTAQETQYF. The CDR3 DNA is TGTGCCAGCAGCAAGGGGACCGCACAAGAGACCCAGTACTTC.

A word on this clonotype: Possible read error: a much larger clone is one base away. This sequence joins TRBV3-1 and TRBJ1-2; TRBD1 matches 7 bases. There are 17 residues in the CDR3. Germline V gene data show CDR1 as LGHDT and CDR2 as YNNKEL (reference sequence). After removal of 0 bases from V and 4 bases from J, the junction contained 11 bases not matched to a gene. DNA for the CDR3: TGTGCCAGCAGCCAAGACCGGAGTAGGGGGCGTCGCTATGGCTACACCTTC. The encoded protein is CASSQDRSRGRRYGYTF.

There are a few counts of this clonotype. V gene TRBV7-2 combines with J gene TRBJ2-7; the match to TRBD2 covers 7 bases. The CDR3 extends over 16 amino acids. Germline CDR1 and CDR2: SGHTA and FQGNSA. J was trimmed by 3 bases and V by 5 bases; bases with no gene match: 13. CDR3 in amino acids: CASSPRSSGIIYEQYF. CDR3 DNA: TGTGCCAGCAGCCCAAGGTCGAGCGGGATAATCTACGAGCAGTACTTC.

This clonotype was detected ten times or more. The chain has TRBV11-2 and TRBJ2-1; 8 positions match TRBD2. The CDR3 has 18 residues. With V trimmed by 0 bases and J by 0 bases, 7 bases remained unmatched. CDR1 and CDR2 (germline): SGHAT, FQNNGV. Here the CDR3 reads CASSLDPLAGISYNEQFF. The CDR3, as DNA: TGTGCCAGCAGCTTAGACCCCCTAGCGGGCATCTCCTACAATGAGCAGTTCTTC.

This clonotype was detected only once. The CDR3 sequence: CASSPKTVTGGQPQHF. CDR3 bases: TGTGCCAGCTCACCTAAAACCGTGACAGGAGGTCAGCCCCAGCATTTT. The chain has TRBV18 and TRBJ1-5; the D gene is possibly TRBD1 (6 bases). Germline V gene data show CDR1 as KGHSH and CDR2 as LQKENI. V was cut by 3 bases and J by 6 bases, with 18 bases left in between. CDR3 size: 16 residues.

The rearrangement uses TRBV7-2 and TRBJ2-5; D ambiguous. Germline V gene lookup returns CDR1 SGHTA and CDR2 FQGNSA. The CDR3 is made up of 11 amino acids. The V gene lost 5 bases and the J gene lost 5 bases, with 6 bases spanning the gap. CDR3 coding DNA: TGTGCCAGCAGCAAAGCTGAGACCCAGTACTTC. Amino acids: CASSKAETQYF.

There are a few counts of this clonotype. V usage is TRBV5-1 and J usage is TRBJ1-4; possibly TRBD1 for D (5 bases). Deletions cut 4 bases from V and 5 bases from J, with 15 bases between. The CDR3 runs to 15 residues. CDR1 is SGHRS, CDR2 YFSETQ, per germline. CDR3 loop: CASSGNRNANEKLFF. The CDR3 DNA reads TGCGCCAGCAGCGGGAACAGGAACGCGAATGAAAAACTGTTTTTT.

This clonotype was detected ten times or more. This rearrangement joins TRBV6-1 to TRBJ1-4, with D hard to call. V was trimmed by 2 bases and J by 4 bases, leaving 17 bases between them. The germline V gene encodes CDR1 MNHNS and CDR2 SASEGT. The CDR3 covers 17 residues. The CDR3 DNA follows: TGTGCCAGCAGTGAATTTCCCCGACGGCTTAATAATGAAAAACTGTTTTTT. Residues: CASSEFPRRLNNEKLFF.

This clonotype has a handful of counts. V is TRBV5-1 and J is TRBJ2-2; TRBD1 matches 9 bases. Germline V CDR1 and CDR2: SGHRS, YFSETQ. Trimming at V came to 4 bases and at J to 4 bases, leaving 5 bases not matched to a gene. This CDR3 is 15 amino acids long. The CDR3 sequence is CASSTGGFGTGELFF. Here the CDR3 DNA reads TGCGCCAGCAGCACAGGGGGCTTCGGCACCGGGGAGCTGTTTTTT.

This clonotype was detected ten times or more. This chain links TRBV20-1 with TRBJ2-7; D possibly corresponds to TRBD1 (6 bases). The CDR3 contains 12 residues. Per germline, CDR1 DFQATT and CDR2 SNEGSKA (reference sequence). V shed 5 bases and J shed 3 bases, with 11 bases lying between them. The CDR3 loop is CSASRTVYEQYF. Written as DNA, the CDR3 is TGCAGTGCTTCTAGGACAGTCTACGAGCAGTACTTC.

The table lists this clonotype with many counts. The chain employs TRBV10-3 and TRBJ2-5; 9 nucleotides agree with TRBD2. The CDR3 sequence is 19 residues long. Germline CDR1 and CDR2: ENHRY and SYGVKD. After removal of 2 bases from V and 4 bases from J, the junction contained 17 bases not matched to a gene. The CDR3 spells CAISEPTFGGRAPGETQYF. The CDR3 DNA reads TGTGCCATCAGTGAGCCCACATTTGGCGGGAGGGCCCCGGGAGAGACCCAGTACTTC.